Presented here are 28 T cell receptor beta chains from one specimen sequenced in a study of blood T cell repertoires in COVID-19. This table comes from immunoSEQ multiplex PCR, and its TCRdb copy is limited to in-frame clones, with some not included. In the table there are roughly 50,000 clones, 80% to 90% of which are singletons. Sample: peripheral blood. These TCRs come from a man aged 35-49 years with acute or convalescent COVID-19.

CDR3 bases: TGCGCCAGCAGCTTGGGGAAACCGGGACAGGGGTTTGATGGCTACACCTTC. Encoded protein: CASSLGKPGQGFDGYTF. J is TRBJ1-2 and V is TRBV5-1, with TRBD1 identical over 10 bases. The trim removed 0 bases at V and 6 bases at J, leaving 11 bases unmatched. Per germline, CDR1 SGHRS and CDR2 YFSETQ. This CDR3 contains 17 residues.

The genes are TRBV29-1 and TRBJ2-1; TRBD2 matches 9 bases. The ends lost 1 base at V and 2 bases at J; junction bases unmatched: 6. Germline V gene lookup returns CDR1 SQVTM and CDR2 ANQGSEA. CDR3 length equals 16 residues. CDR3 protein: CSVEGVSGGPYNEQFF. The DNA of the CDR3 is TGCAGCGTTGAAGGTGTAAGCGGGGGGCCCTACAATGAGCAGTTCTTC.

The chain joins TRBV7-2 to TRBJ1-1; possibly TRBD1 for D (5 bases). The CDR3 is 13 amino acids. Germline V gene sequence: CDR1 SGHTA, CDR2 FQGNSA. The germline V and J ends were trimmed by 5 bases and 4 bases, with 11 bases remaining between them. The CDR3 coding sequence is TGTGCCAGCAGCCCAGGGCGTAGCACTGAAGCTTTCTTT. Translating it yields CASSPGRSTEAFF.

The chain recombines TRBV6-5 with TRBJ1-2; 7 bases are a match to TRBD1. Looked up from germline, CDR1 is MNHEY and CDR2 is SVGAGI. This CDR3 is 13 amino acids long. V shed 6 bases and J 4 bases; nucleotides not matched to a gene: 5. Here the CDR3 DNA reads TGTGCCAGCAGAACAACAGGGGCCTATGGCTACACCTTC. Translating gives CASRTTGAYGYTF.

CDR3 amino acids: CASSQREAKNIQYF. For the CDR3, the DNA is TGTGCCAGCAGCCAAAGGGAGGCCAAAAACATTCAGTACTTC. This chain uses TRBV3-1 (or the pseudogene TRBV3-2) with TRBJ2-4, with D possibly matching TRBD2 (5 bases). Trimming took off 2 bases at V and 1 base at J, with 6 bases between the two ends. This CDR3 is 14 amino acids long. Germline assignment: CDR1 LGHDT and CDR2 YNNKEL (reference sequence).

This clone was seen at least ten times. This chain connects TRBV6-4 to TRBJ2-3, with TRBD2 matching over 7 bases. V trimming: 4 bases; J trimming: 0 bases; junction bases outside the gene matches: 4. The germline CDR1 and CDR2 sequences are MRHNA and SNTAGT. CDR3 size: 15 residues. The CDR3 region has the DNA TGTGCCAGCAGTGCCCAGCGGGGTAGCACAGATACGCAGTATTTT. It encodes CASSAQRGSTDTQYF.

This chain connects TRBV10-1 to TRBJ2-3, with 7 nucleotides matching TRBD2. Germline V gene lookup returns CDR1 WNHNN and CDR2 SYGVQD (reference sequence). Trimming removed 5 bases from V and 0 bases from J; junction bases left unmatched: 2. CDR3 length: 14 residues. The CDR3 bases are TGCGCCAGCAGTAGGACTAGTAGCACAGATACGCAGTATTTT. Encoded protein: CASSRTSSTDTQYF.

The gene calls are TRBV27 and TRBJ1-5, with D possibly TRBD1 on 5 matching bases. The V end was cut by 3 bases, the J end by 7 bases, with 13 bases between. The CDR3 covers 14 residues. From germline, CDR1 is MNHEY and CDR2 SMNVEV (reference sequence). CDR3 in DNA: TGTGCCAGCAGTTTTAGGGGCTACCTCCAGCCCCAGCATTTT. It translates to CASSFRGYLQPQHF.

The chain couples TRBV28 to TRBJ1-5; D not certain. CDR3 length: 14 residues. V was shortened by 5 bases and J by 6 bases, with 14 bases between the two germline ends. Germline CDR1 MDHEN, CDR2 SYDVKM. CDR3: CASSHVAGGQPQHF. Written as DNA, the CDR3 is TGTGCCAGCAGTCATGTGGCGGGCGGTCAGCCCCAGCATTTT.

The chain combines TRBV6-5 with TRBJ1-1; no definite D call. Between the trimmed V and J ends, which lost 6 bases and 2 bases, there was a span of 7 bases. The CDR3 is 12 residues long. Germline V gene sequence: CDR1 MNHEY, CDR2 SVGAGI. The CDR3: CASRETNTEAFF. DNA of the CDR3: TGTGCCAGCAGAGAGACAAACACTGAAGCTTTCTTT.

As to this clone: This CDR3 is also generated by other DNA sequences in the sample. This chain links TRBV5-1 with TRBJ2-5; TRBD2 aligns across 9 bases. Trimming at V came to 1 base and at J to 3 bases, leaving 4 bases not matched to a gene. The germline gives CDR1 SGHRS, CDR2 YFSETQ. The CDR3 covers 15 residues. The CDR3 sequence: CASSLLRGGEETQYF. The DNA of the CDR3 is TGCGCCAGCAGCTTGCTGCGGGGGGGCGAAGAGACCCAGTACTTC. Complete variable domain (other parts from reference TRBV5-1 and TRBJ2-5): KAGVTQTPRYLIKTRGQQVTLSCSPISGHRSVSWYQQTPGQGLQFLFEYFSETQRNKGNFPGRFSGRQFSNSRSEMNVSTLELGDSALYLCASSLLRGGEETQYFGPGTRLLVL.

The chain combines TRBV28 with TRBJ1-5; tentatively, D is TRBD1 (5 bases). The CDR3 has 15 amino acids. Germline V gene sequence: CDR1 MDHEN, CDR2 SYDVKM. Trimming took 6 bases from V and 2 from J, leaving 14 bases between them. CDR3 loop: CASRLTGGGNQPQHF. Written as DNA, the CDR3 is TGTGCCAGCAGACTCACGGGGGGGGGCAATCAGCCCCAGCATTTT.

The CDR3 is CASSLVQGTNTEAFF. The CDR3 DNA is TGTGCCAGCAGCTTAGTACAGGGGACGAACACTGAAGCTTTCTTT. The genes are TRBV7-6 and TRBJ1-1; 7 positions match TRBD1. Germline CDR1 and CDR2: SGHVS and FNYEAQ. CDR3 length: 15 residues. The V and J ends lost 1 base and 1 base, in that order; junction bases with no gene match: 3.

This clone was observed a few times. V is TRBV7-9 and J is TRBJ2-5, with a tentative D call TRBD1 (8 bases). Trimming took 7 bases from V and 5 from J, leaving 14 bases between them. This CDR3 comprises 13 residues. The germline gives CDR1 SEHNR, CDR2 FQNEAQ (reference sequence). The CDR3 DNA reads TGTGCCAGCACCGACAGGGGAGGGGAGACCCAGTACTTC. Translation gives CASTDRGGETQYF. The entire variable domain, with the rest obtained from reference TRBV7-9 and TRBJ2-5, is as follows: DTGVSQNPRHKITKRGQNVTFRCDPISEHNRLYWYRQTLGQGPEFLTYFQNEAQLEKSRLLSDRFSAERPKGSFSTLEIQRTEQGDSAMYLCASTDRGGETQYFGPGTRLLVL.

The V gene is TRBV7-9, the J gene TRBJ2-7, with 7 bases that match TRBD1. CDR1 is SEHNR and CDR2 is FQNEAQ in the germline V gene (reference sequence). CDR3 length: 15 amino acids. Unmatched junction bases numbered 9, after V lost 5 bases and J lost 2 bases. The CDR3 sequence: CASSPWGQRTYEQYF. The CDR3 nucleotides read TGTGCCAGCAGCCCATGGGGACAGAGAACCTACGAGCAGTACTTC.

Here the CDR3 DNA reads TGTGCCAGCTCTGGAGACAGGGCCTACGAGCAGTACTTC. Protein sequence: CASSGDRAYEQYF. The rearrangement joins TRBV18 to TRBJ2-7, with 7 bases lining up with TRBD1. Germline lookup yields CDR1 KGHSH and CDR2 LQKENI. The junction had 4 bases not matched to a gene; V was cut back by 6 bases and J by 2 bases. This CDR3 spans 13 amino acids.

This chain links TRBV11-3 with TRBJ1-2; D is perhaps TRBD1 (5 bases). The CDR3 extends over 13 amino acids. Germline CDR1 reads SGHNT; CDR2 reads YENEEA. With 5 bases removed from V and 8 bases from J, the gap between germline ends came to 15 bases. The CDR3, as DNA: TGTGCCAGCAGCGCAACGAGGGACTCCGGCTACACCTTC. This encodes CASSATRDSGYTF.

In DNA, the CDR3 is TGTGCCAGCAGTTTTTCAGGGTTTGGCTACACCTTC. This translates into CASSFSGFGYTF. The chain has TRBV12-3 or TRBV12-4 and TRBJ1-2; D possibly corresponds to TRBD1 (5 bases). The CDR3 runs 12 residues. The V gene lost 3 bases and the J gene lost 7 bases, with 9 bases spanning the gap.

The chain joins TRBV6-2 or TRBV6-3 to TRBJ1-1; no firm D call. Deletions cut 5 bases from V and 1 base from J, with 14 bases between. The CDR3 loop spans 15 amino acids. The germline V gene has CDR1 MNHEY and CDR2 SVGEGT. In nucleotides, the CDR3 is TGTGCCAGCAGTCACGAGGGTCGAGGGAACACTGAAGCTTTCTTT. Amino acid sequence: CASSHEGRGNTEAFF.

This clone was recorded only once. The chain recombines TRBV2 with TRBJ2-1, with D perhaps TRBD1 (5 bases). Looked up from germline, CDR1 is SNHLY and CDR2 is FYNNEI. V lost 8 bases, J lost 8 bases, and 19 bases lay in between. CDR3 length equals 14 residues. The CDR3 DNA sequence: TGTGCCAGCGGGTCATCCAGGGCTCGCGATGAGCAGTTCTTC. Protein sequence: CASGSSRARDEQFF.

V gene TRBV30 combines with J gene TRBJ1-4; TRBD1 is a possible D gene (5 bases). The CDR3 has 15 residues. The germline V gene has CDR1 GTSNPN and CDR2 SVGIG (reference sequence). With 4 bases removed from V and 10 bases from J, the gap between germline ends came to 22 bases. The chain's CDR3 is CAWNEPGEEIRKLFF. The CDR3 nucleotides read TGTGCCTGGAACGAACCGGGGGAAGAGATAAGAAAACTGTTTTTT.

CDR3 sequence (DNA): TGTGCCAGCAGTTACAACAGGGGGTATGATGGCTACACCTTC. Its translation: CASSYNRGYDGYTF. The rearrangement links TRBV6-6 to TRBJ1-2; 8 bases map to TRBD1. The CDR3 sequence is 14 residues long. Unmatched junction bases numbered 5, after V lost 2 bases and J lost 6 bases. The V gene's germline CDR1 is MNHNY and CDR2 SVGAGI (reference sequence).

V and J are TRBV9 and TRBJ1-1; 9 positions match TRBD1. The CDR3 sequence is 14 residues long. Germline V gene lookup returns CDR1 SGDLS and CDR2 YYNGEE. V shed 4 bases and J 3 bases; nucleotides not matched to a gene: 4. CDR3 amino acids: CASSNRDRDTEAFF. The CDR3 region has the DNA TGTGCCAGCAGCAACCGGGACAGGGACACTGAAGCTTTCTTT.

The CDR3 DNA reads TGCGCCAGCAGCCCCCATACTGGGGGGAGTTATCAAGAGACCCAGTACTTC. It is translated as CASSPHTGGSYQETQYF. The rearrangement links TRBV5-1 to TRBJ2-5, with D maybe TRBD2 (6 bases). The germline gives CDR1 SGHRS, CDR2 YFSETQ. Trimming cost V 4 bases and J 2 bases, with 21 bases left between them. CDR3 length: 17 residues.

A few counts support this clone. The rearrangement links TRBV5-6 to TRBJ1-3, with D uncertain. Trimming removed 0 bases at V and 1 base at J, with 5 bases between. Looked up from germline, CDR1 is SGHDT and CDR2 is YYEEEE. This CDR3 is built from 14 residues. The CDR3 loop reads CASSLVSSGNTIYF. DNA for the CDR3: TGTGCCAGCAGCTTGGTGTCTTCTGGAAACACCATATATTTT.

This chain joins TRBV7-8 and TRBJ2-5; D perhaps matches TRBD1 (5 bases). The germline gives CDR1 SGHVS, CDR2 FQNEAQ. V was cut by 6 bases and J by 2 bases, with 7 bases left in between. The CDR3 runs 12 residues. The CDR3 here is CASRQDQETQYF. The DNA of the CDR3 is TGTGCCAGCAGACAGGATCAAGAGACCCAGTACTTC.

This clone was found once. The J gene is TRBJ1-2, the V gene TRBV10-1; D gene ambiguous. The V gene's germline CDR1 is WNHNN and CDR2 SYGVQD (reference sequence). Trimming took off 4 bases at V and 11 bases at J, with 17 bases between the two ends. The CDR3 consists of 13 residues. The CDR3 DNA sequence: TGCGCCAGCAGTGCGTCGGTCTCGACACGATACACCTTC. It translates to CASSASVSTRYTF.

This rearrangement joins TRBV9 to TRBJ2-5; possibly TRBD1 for D (6 bases). The germline V gene has CDR1 SGDLS and CDR2 YYNGEE. The CDR3 is 13 amino acids. V lost 2 bases and J lost 5, with 10 bases in between. This CDR3 is CASSVLGAETQYF. The CDR3 DNA is TGTGCCAGCAGCGTGTTGGGGGCCGAGACCCAGTACTTC. Combining the CDR3 with reference TRBV9 and TRBJ2-5 gives the whole variable domain DSGVTQTPKHLITATGQRVTLRCSPRSGDLSVYWYQQSLDQGLQFLIQYYNGEERAKGNILERFSAQQFPDLHSELNLSSLELGDSALYFCASSVLGAETQYFGPGTRLLVL.